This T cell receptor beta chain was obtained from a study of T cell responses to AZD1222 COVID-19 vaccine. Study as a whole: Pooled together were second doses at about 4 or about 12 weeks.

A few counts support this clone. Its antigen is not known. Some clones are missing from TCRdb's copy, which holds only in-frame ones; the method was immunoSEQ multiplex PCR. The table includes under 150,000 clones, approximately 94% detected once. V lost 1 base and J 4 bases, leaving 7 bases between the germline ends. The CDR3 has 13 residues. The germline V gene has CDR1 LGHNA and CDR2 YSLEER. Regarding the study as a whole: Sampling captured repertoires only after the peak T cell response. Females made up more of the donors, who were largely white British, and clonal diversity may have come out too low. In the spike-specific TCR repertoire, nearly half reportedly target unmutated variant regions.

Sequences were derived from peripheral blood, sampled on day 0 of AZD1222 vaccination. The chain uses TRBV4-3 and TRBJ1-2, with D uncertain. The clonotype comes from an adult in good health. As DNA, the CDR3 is TGCGCCAGCAGCCAAGTAGGCCTCTATGGCTACACCTTC. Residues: CASSQVGLYGYTF.